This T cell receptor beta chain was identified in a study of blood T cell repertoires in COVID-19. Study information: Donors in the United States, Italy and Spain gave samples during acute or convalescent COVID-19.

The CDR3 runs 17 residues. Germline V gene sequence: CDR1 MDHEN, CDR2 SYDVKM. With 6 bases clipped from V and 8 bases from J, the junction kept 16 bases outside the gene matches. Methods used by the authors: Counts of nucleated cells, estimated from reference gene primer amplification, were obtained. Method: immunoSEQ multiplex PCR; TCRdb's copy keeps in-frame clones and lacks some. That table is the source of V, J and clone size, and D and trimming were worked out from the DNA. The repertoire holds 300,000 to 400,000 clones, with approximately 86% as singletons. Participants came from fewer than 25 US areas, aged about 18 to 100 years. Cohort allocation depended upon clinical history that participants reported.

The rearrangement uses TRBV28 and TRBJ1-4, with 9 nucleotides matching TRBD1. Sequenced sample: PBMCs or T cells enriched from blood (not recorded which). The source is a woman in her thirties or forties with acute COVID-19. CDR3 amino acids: CASRTGTGSSLNEKLFF. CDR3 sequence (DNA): TGTGCCAGCAGGACCGGGACAGGGTCTTCTCTCAACGAAAAACTGTTTTTT.